A selection of T cell receptor beta chains follows, all from one sample in a study of T cells in localized non-small cell lung cancer. The protocol was immunoSEQ multiplex PCR, while the TCRdb copy is restricted to in-frame clones and leaves out a portion. The table includes some 38,000 clones, roughly 85% detected once. Specimen: peripheral blood mononuclear cells, collected before any cancer treatment. The receptors stem from a male donor older than 55 with stage II lung adenocarcinoma. The CDR3 runs from the conserved cysteine through the conserved F or W. D genes are given only for firm matches. Size is omitted from some rows. Given values are once, few, many or a class for expanded clones.

DNA: TGTGCCGCAGGGACCGGGACTATCAATCAGCCCCAGCATTTT; CDR3: CAAGTGTINQPQHF; size: NA; V: TRBV10-3; D: NA; J: TRBJ1-5
DNA: TGTGCCAGCAGTTCCTGGACAGGAGTAATGACCAAAAACATTCAGTACTTC; CDR3: CASSSWTGVMTKNIQYF; size: NA; V: TRBV28; D: TRBD1; J: TRBJ2-4
DNA: TGCGCCAGCAAAGGAGCGGGAGGAGGCAATGAGCAGTTCTTC; CDR3: CASKGAGGGNEQFF; size: few; V: TRBV5-1; D: TRBD2; J: TRBJ2-1
DNA: TGTGCCAGCAGTTTATCGACCCGGACGGCTGAAGCTTTCTTT; CDR3: CASSLSTRTAEAFF; size: NA; V: TRBV28; D: NA; J: TRBJ1-1
DNA: TGTGCCAGTAGTCAGGGGAGAAATCAGCCCCAGCATTTT; CDR3: CASSQGRNQPQHF; size: few; V: TRBV19; D: NA; J: TRBJ1-5
DNA: TGCGCCAGCCGCGTCGGTCCCCTATCAGAAGCTTTCTTT; CDR3: CASRVGPLSEAFF; size: NA; V: TRBV5-1; D: NA; J: TRBJ1-1
DNA: TGTGCCAGCAGCCCGTCTAGCGGGAGGCGCTACGAGCAGTACTTC; CDR3: CASSPSSGRRYEQYF; size: NA; V: TRBV7-2; D: TRBD2; J: TRBJ2-7
DNA: TGTGCCAGCAGCTTTCGGACAAACCTGAACACCGGGGAGCTGTTTTTT; CDR3: CASSFRTNLNTGELFF; size: NA; V: TRBV14; D: NA; J: TRBJ2-2
DNA: TGTGCCAGCAGCTGGCGTGGGGCGGAGACCCAGTACTTC; CDR3: CASSWRGAETQYF; size: NA; V: TRBV5-8; D: NA; J: TRBJ2-5
DNA: TGTGCCAGCAGCCTCCTCGGGGTTCACTATGGCTACACCTTC; CDR3: CASSLLGVHYGYTF; size: NA; V: TRBV7-2; D: NA; J: TRBJ1-2
DNA: TGTGCCAGCAGTTTAAATACGGATACGCAGTATTTT; CDR3: CASSLNTDTQYF; size: NA; V: TRBV27; D: NA; J: TRBJ2-3
DNA: TGCGCCAGCAGCTTGGGAACGGGAAGATGGCACGAGCAGTACTTC; CDR3: CASSLGTGRWHEQYF; size: once; V: TRBV5-1; D: NA; J: TRBJ2-7
DNA: TGTGCCAGCAGCCCACAGACAGGAAGTAATGAAAAACTGTTTTTT; CDR3: CASSPQTGSNEKLFF; size: NA; V: TRBV5-6; D: NA; J: TRBJ1-4
DNA: TGTGCCAGCTCAGTAGCCGGGGCCAACGTCCTGACTTTC; CDR3: CASSVAGANVLTF; size: NA; V: TRBV18; D: NA; J: TRBJ2-6
DNA: TGCAGCGTTGATTACAGGGGAAATGAGCAGTTCTTC; CDR3: CSVDYRGNEQFF; size: NA; V: TRBV29-1; D: TRBD1; J: TRBJ2-1
DNA: TGTGCCAGCTCACCAGACAGGGGGCCAAGCACTGAAGCTTTCTTT; CDR3: CASSPDRGPSTEAFF; size: once; V: TRBV18; D: TRBD1; J: TRBJ1-1
DNA: TGTGCCAGCAGCCCGGCTAGCTCCTACAATGAGCAGTTCTTC; CDR3: CASSPASSYNEQFF; size: NA; V: TRBV14; D: NA; J: TRBJ2-1
DNA: TGTGCCTGGATTCCCTGGGGGGCCCACGAGCAGTACTTC; CDR3: CAWIPWGAHEQYF; size: NA; V: TRBV30; D: NA; J: TRBJ2-7
DNA: TGTGCCAGCAGCCCGACAGGTGGAAATGAGCAGTTCTTC; CDR3: CASSPTGGNEQFF; size: NA; V: TRBV14; D: NA; J: TRBJ2-1
DNA: TGTGCCAGTAGTATAGCAAATCGTAGGGGGAACACTGAAGCTTTCTTT; CDR3: CASSIANRRGNTEAFF; size: NA; V: TRBV19; D: NA; J: TRBJ1-1
DNA: TGTGCCAGCAGTTCCCAGGGGGTTCCTGAAGCTTTCTTT; CDR3: CASSSQGVPEAFF; size: few; V: TRBV6-5; D: TRBD1; J: TRBJ1-1
DNA: TGTGCCAGCAGGGCTTCCGACAGGGTCCATGGCTACACCTTC; CDR3: CASRASDRVHGYTF; size: NA; V: TRBV28; D: TRBD1; J: TRBJ1-2
DNA: TGTGCCAGCAGCCAAGAGACTGGCTACGAGCAGTACTTC; CDR3: CASSQETGYEQYF; size: NA; V: TRBV4-2; D: NA; J: TRBJ2-7
DNA: TGTGCCAGCTCACCACCCGGGACAGGGGGACAGAACACTGAAGCTTTCTTT; CDR3: CASSPPGTGGQNTEAFF; size: NA; V: TRBV18; D: TRBD1; J: TRBJ1-1
DNA: TGCGCCAGCAGCTTGGAGGGGGCCCCTTTCGATGAGCAGTTCTTC; CDR3: CASSLEGAPFDEQFF; size: once; V: TRBV5-1; D: TRBD1; J: TRBJ2-1
DNA: TGTGCCAGCAGTTTCCGGGGGATGAATGGCTACACCTTC; CDR3: CASSFRGMNGYTF; size: NA; V: TRBV27; D: NA; J: TRBJ1-2
DNA: TGTGCCAGCAGTTACCAGACAGCGAACACCGGGGAGCTGTTTTTT; CDR3: CASSYQTANTGELFF; size: NA; V: TRBV6-5; D: NA; J: TRBJ2-2
DNA: TGTGCCAGCAGCAGGACTAGCGGAGGGGACAATGAGCAGTTCTTC; CDR3: CASSRTSGGDNEQFF; size: once; V: TRBV28; D: TRBD2; J: TRBJ2-1
DNA: TGTGCCAGCCGCCGGTTGGTGGCCAGCTTCAATGAGCAGTTCTTC; CDR3: CASRRLVASFNEQFF; size: NA; V: TRBV28; D: NA; J: TRBJ2-1
DNA: TGTGCCAGCTCACCCCAAGTGAACACTGAAGCTTTCTTT; CDR3: CASSPQVNTEAFF; size: NA; V: TRBV18; D: NA; J: TRBJ1-1
DNA: TGTGCCAGCAGCTTACCGTCCGGGATAGAGAAAGAGACCCAGTACTTC; CDR3: CASSLPSGIEKETQYF; size: few; V: TRBV7-9; D: NA; J: TRBJ2-5
DNA: TGTGCCAGTAGTATCGGGGGCTCTGGGGCCAACGTCCTGACTTTC; CDR3: CASSIGGSGANVLTF; size: NA; V: TRBV19; D: NA; J: TRBJ2-6
DNA: TGTGCCAGCAGTCCTCGACAGGGAAAAGCTTTCTTT; CDR3: CASSPRQGKAFF; size: NA; V: TRBV28; D: TRBD1; J: TRBJ1-1
DNA: TGCGCCAGCAGTGAGAACAGCTATCAGCCCCAGCATTTT; CDR3: CASSENSYQPQHF; size: NA; V: TRBV10-2; D: NA; J: TRBJ1-5
DNA: TGTGCCAGCAGCTCAGGCACTAGCGGGACCACAGATACGCAGTATTTT; CDR3: CASSSGTSGTTDTQYF; size: NA; V: TRBV5-4; D: TRBD2; J: TRBJ2-3
DNA: TGTGCCAGCACCCCGGGGGGGTCTAGCAATCAGCCCCAGCATTTT; CDR3: CASTPGGSSNQPQHF; size: few; V: TRBV7-2; D: NA; J: TRBJ1-5
DNA: TGCGCCAGCAGCTTGATGGGGCAGCCCCAGCATTTT; CDR3: CASSLMGQPQHF; size: NA; V: TRBV5-1; D: NA; J: TRBJ1-5
DNA: TGTGCCAGCAGTGAGAGGACCGCGACCTACGAGCAGTACTTC; CDR3: CASSERTATYEQYF; size: once; V: TRBV2; D: NA; J: TRBJ2-7
DNA: TGTGCCAGCAGCCCTCGACTTATAAACACTGAAGCTTTCTTT; CDR3: CASSPRLINTEAFF; size: NA; V: TRBV7-9; D: NA; J: TRBJ1-1
DNA: TGTGCCAGCAGCCAACCGGGACTAGCGAATCCAGATACGCAGTATTTT; CDR3: CASSQPGLANPDTQYF; size: NA; V: TRBV4-2; D: TRBD2; J: TRBJ2-3
DNA: TGCAGCGTTGCCCCTCCTAGCGTCGAGCAGTTCTTC; CDR3: CSVAPPSVEQFF; size: NA; V: TRBV29-1; D: NA; J: TRBJ2-1
DNA: TGTGCCATCAGTGATAGTCACGGCAAGGCCGGGGAGCTGTTTTTT; CDR3: CAISDSHGKAGELFF; size: NA; V: TRBV10-3; D: NA; J: TRBJ2-2
DNA: TGTGCCAGCAGCCAAGATATTGGGAGGGAGCAGTTCTTC; CDR3: CASSQDIGREQFF; size: NA; V: TRBV14; D: NA; J: TRBJ2-1
DNA: TGTGCCAGCAGCCGGGACAGAGTAAACACTGAAGCTTTCTTT; CDR3: CASSRDRVNTEAFF; size: once; V: TRBV6-5; D: TRBD1; J: TRBJ1-1
DNA: TGTGCCAGCAGTTACTCGAAGGGAGTTCGCTTTGGCTACACCTTC; CDR3: CASSYSKGVRFGYTF; size: NA; V: TRBV6-5; D: NA; J: TRBJ1-2
DNA: TGTGCCAGCAGCTTGGTCGGGGGGAGCGGAAACACCATATATTTT; CDR3: CASSLVGGSGNTIYF; size: NA; V: TRBV5-6; D: NA; J: TRBJ1-3
DNA: TGTGCCAGCAGCTCGGCTCAACTGCGGGACCCTCAAGAGACCCAGTACTTC; CDR3: CASSSAQLRDPQETQYF; size: NA; V: TRBV11-2; D: NA; J: TRBJ2-5
DNA: TGTGCCAGCAGTCACCGCCACCGTTCCTACGAGCAGTACTTC; CDR3: CASSHRHRSYEQYF; size: NA; V: TRBV6-5; D: NA; J: TRBJ2-7
DNA: TGTGCCAGCAGCTTGGAGGCGGGAGATAACCCCGACGAGCAGTACTTC; CDR3: CASSLEAGDNPDEQYF; size: NA; V: TRBV5-6; D: TRBD2; J: TRBJ2-7
DNA: TGTGCCATCAGTGAGACGGGGGCAGACACTGAAGCTTTCTTT; CDR3: CAISETGADTEAFF; size: NA; V: TRBV10-3; D: NA; J: TRBJ1-1
DNA: TGTGCCAGCGGACTAGCGAGGGGGGAGACCCAGTACTTC; CDR3: CASGLARGETQYF; size: medium-sized; V: TRBV2; D: TRBD2; J: TRBJ2-5
DNA: TGTGCCAGCAGCTTGGGGGGACTCTTGAACAATGAGCAGTTCTTC; CDR3: CASSLGGLLNNEQFF; size: NA; V: TRBV5-4; D: NA; J: TRBJ2-1
DNA: TGTGCCAGCAGTTACTCGCCCGGAGGGAGGACCCAGTACTTC; CDR3: CASSYSPGGRTQYF; size: NA; V: TRBV6-5; D: NA; J: TRBJ2-5
DNA: TGTGCCAGCAGCTTAAGGGGACAGGGAAGCTCCTACGAGCAGTACTTC; CDR3: CASSLRGQGSSYEQYF; size: NA; V: TRBV7-2; D: TRBD1; J: TRBJ2-7
DNA: TGTGCCAGCAGGTATAAGGCCGGGGAGCTGTTTTTT; CDR3: CASRYKAGELFF; size: NA; V: TRBV7-2; D: NA; J: TRBJ2-2